This passage covers 19 T cell receptor beta chains from one sample sequenced in a study of monozygotic twins with inflammatory bowel disease. TCRdb reanalyzed the 5' RACE reads and collapses them to one entry per CDR3 protein, without DNA. This sample contains about 160,000 distinct CDR3 sequences. The sequenced sample was blood. These receptors all stem from a human donor with ulcerative colitis or Crohn's disease, or a healthy co-twin of an affected twin (not recorded which).

The chain joins TRBV4-3 to TRBJ2-7; TCRdb picks TRBD1, but there is no DNA to check that call. The CDR3 extends over 14 amino acids. Germline V gene data show CDR1 as LGHNA and CDR2 as YSLEER. This chain's CDR3 is CASSQDPRVGEQYF.

The rearrangement links TRBV6-6 to TRBJ1-2. CDR1 and CDR2 (germline): MNHNY, SVGAGI (reference sequence). This CDR3 comprises 14 residues. CDR3 in amino acids: CASSSLPQRVGYTF.

This chain uses TRBV5-1 with TRBJ2-1; TCRdb names TRBD1, which stays unverified in the absence of DNA. Germline assignment: CDR1 SGHRS and CDR2 YFSETQ. CDR3 length: 13 amino acids. CDR3 loop: CASSGQGGNEQFF.

V is TRBV6-2 or TRBV6-3 and J is TRBJ1-5. CDR3 size: 14 residues. Germline loops: CDR1 MNHEY, CDR2 SVGEGT. This CDR3 is CASSYGVSNQPQHF.

The chain combines TRBV10-3 with TRBJ2-5; TCRdb indicates TRBD1, and absent DNA this call remains unverified. This CDR3 is 17 amino acids long. CDR1 and CDR2 from the germline V gene are ENHRY and SYGVKD. CDR3 amino acids: CAISDSLGQGGQETQYF.

This sequence joins TRBV20-1 and TRBJ2-5. This CDR3 is built from 12 residues. Germline V gene sequence: CDR1 DFQATT, CDR2 SNEGSKA (reference sequence). The CDR3 sequence is CSAPRQVETQYF.

The chain employs TRBV10-3 and TRBJ2-4; the TCRdb call, TRBD1, lacks DNA for checking. In germline, CDR1 is ENHRY, CDR2 SYGVKD. CDR3 size: 17 residues. CDR3 amino acids: CAISEGAGEFSKNIQYF.

This chain connects TRBV7-2 to TRBJ2-7; TCRdb returns TRBD2, unconfirmable since there is no DNA. The CDR3 spans 17 residues. CDR1 is SGHTA, CDR2 FQGNSA, per germline. CDR3 sequence: CASSSRASGGAPYEQYF.

The chain carries TRBV5-4 and TRBJ1-1. The CDR3 sequence is 17 residues long. The germline gives CDR1 SGHNT, CDR2 YYREEE (reference sequence). The CDR3 sequence: CASSLPQGSSLVTEAFF.

This chain connects TRBV9 to TRBJ1-1; the TRBD1 assignment by TCRdb is unverifiable without DNA. Germline loops: CDR1 SGDLS, CDR2 YYNGEE. This CDR3 spans 14 amino acids. CDR3 sequence: CASSVDLGRTEAFF. Using reference TRBV9 and TRBJ1-1 for the parts outside the CDR3, the full variable domain is DSGVTQTPKHLITATGQRVTLRCSPRSGDLSVYWYQQSLDQGLQFLIQYYNGEERAKGNILERFSAQQFPDLHSELNLSSLELGDSALYFCASSVDLGRTEAFFGQGTRLTVV.

The rearrangement joins TRBV10-3 to TRBJ1-5; TCRdb's assignment of TRBD1 cannot be checked, as there is no DNA. CDR1 and CDR2 (germline): ENHRY, SYGVKD. The CDR3 has 16 amino acids. CDR3 sequence reads: CAIGPEGTDSNQPQHF.

The V call is TRBV6-4, the J call TRBJ2-5; TCRdb proposes TRBD2, but this gene call is untestable without DNA. The germline CDR1 and CDR2 sequences are MRHNA and SNTAGT. The CDR3 covers 13 residues. The CDR3 protein is CASSELAGETQYF.

This chain connects TRBV20-1 to TRBJ2-3; TCRdb's D call of TRBD2 is untestable without DNA. Per germline, CDR1 DFQATT and CDR2 SNEGSKA (reference sequence). The CDR3 length is 15 residues. The CDR3 region is CSARAGTSGTDTQYF.

V gene TRBV11-2 combines with J gene TRBJ1-1. Germline assignment: CDR1 SGHAT and CDR2 FQNNGV. CDR3 length equals 15 residues. CDR3 region: CASSLTVAGAAGAFF.

CDR3 loop: CASSPLQEDTIYF. The chain links TRBV18 to TRBJ1-3. This CDR3 spans 13 amino acids. The germline V gene has CDR1 KGHSH and CDR2 LQKENI.

The V call is TRBV12-3 or TRBV12-4, the J call TRBJ2-2; TCRdb returns TRBD1, unconfirmable since there is no DNA. This CDR3 is 15 amino acids long. CDR3 sequence: CASSHPGGKTGELFF.

This rearrangement joins TRBV5-1 to TRBJ2-2; absent DNA, TCRdb's TRBD1 call cannot be checked. The CDR3 covers 14 residues. The germline V gene has CDR1 SGHRS and CDR2 YFSETQ. The CDR3 is CASSYRGNTGELFF.

V gene TRBV11-2 combines with J gene TRBJ2-2. The CDR3 sequence is 14 residues long. Per germline, CDR1 SGHAT and CDR2 FQNNGV. This CDR3 is CASSFPGNTGELFF.

The rearrangement uses TRBV20-1 and TRBJ2-7; the TCRdb call, TRBD2, lacks DNA for checking. The CDR3 consists of 15 residues. Germline CDR1 DFQATT, CDR2 SNEGSKA (reference sequence). This CDR3 reads CSVKEGSRFHYEQYF.